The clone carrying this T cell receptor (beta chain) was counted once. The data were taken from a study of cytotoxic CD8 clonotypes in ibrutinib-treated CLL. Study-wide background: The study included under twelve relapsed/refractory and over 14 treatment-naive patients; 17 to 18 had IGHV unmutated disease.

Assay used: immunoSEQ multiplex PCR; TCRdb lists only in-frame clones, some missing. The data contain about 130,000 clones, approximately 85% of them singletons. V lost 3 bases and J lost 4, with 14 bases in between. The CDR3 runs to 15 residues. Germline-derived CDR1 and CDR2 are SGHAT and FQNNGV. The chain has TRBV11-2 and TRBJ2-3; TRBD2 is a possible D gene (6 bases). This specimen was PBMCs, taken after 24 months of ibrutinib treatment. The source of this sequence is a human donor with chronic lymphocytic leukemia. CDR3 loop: CASSFSGSQSDTQYF. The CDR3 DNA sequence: TGTGCCAGCAGCTTCTCCGGGAGCCAGTCAGATACGCAGTATTTT. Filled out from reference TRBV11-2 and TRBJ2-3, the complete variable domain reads EAGVAQSPRYKIIEKRQSVAFWCNPISGHATLYWYQQILGQGPKLLIQFQNNGVVDDSQLPKDRFSAERLKGVDSTLKIQPAKLEDSAVYLCASSFSGSQSDTQYFGPGTRLTVL.